Below, 30 T cell receptor beta chains from the same sample are listed, as sequenced in a study of tumor-infiltrating lymphocytes in primary liver carcinoma (dated by TCRdb to about 2017). Blood RNA was extracted from unsorted whole blood using TRIzol reagent, and germline DNA was obtained with the DNeasy Blood & Tissue kit. The data were produced on an Illumina HiSeq 2500. A constant-region primer and ProtoScript II reverse transcriptase were used to reverse-transcribe TCRbeta-specific cDNA from around 540 ng total RNA. TCRbeta libraries were built with three nested multiplex PCR rounds, a slightly modified ARM-PCR procedure. Each of the first two PCR rounds ran for approximately 10 cycles using multiplex TRBV1-TRBV30 forward primers together with a Cbeta reverse primer. In-frame beta chains were kept once TCRdb had trimmed the public reads at Q25 with fastp and called clones with MiXCR. All rows with the same CDR3 protein become a single entry with the most common DNA and genes. The sample table contains about 180,000 distinct CDR3 sequences; only one count was recorded for about 60% of them. The ten top clones hold around three quarters of the sample.

The sample taken for sequencing was peripheral blood. The receptor set was obtained from a man between 35 and 55 years old with primary liver carcinoma and hepatitis B virus infection.

About this clonotype itself: Here the CDR3 omits its conserved ending phenylalanine or tryptophan, so a read error is the likely source. V is TRBV11-2 and J is TRBJ2-5, with 9 bases identical to TRBD1. The CDR3 is made up of 13 amino acids. Germline CDR1 SGHAT, CDR2 FQNNGV. CDR3 bases: TGTGCTAGCAGCTTGGGACAGGGCGGGACCCAGTACCTC. Translated, it gives CASSLGQGGTQYL.

About this clonotype: An end of the junction does not agree with germline; a read error may underlie this. The chain employs TRBV11-2 and TRBJ2-4, with D perhaps TRBD1 or TRBD2 (6 bases each). The CDR3 sequence is 14 residues long. Germline V gene data show CDR1 as SGHAT and CDR2 as FQNNGV. CDR3 DNA: TGTGCCAGCAGTCCCCAACGGGGGCGGGACATTGAGTACTTC. Translation gives CASSPQRGRDIEYF. The variable domain in full, with the rest retrieved from reference TRBV11-2 and TRBJ2-4, is EAGVAQSPRYKIIEKRQSVAFWCNPISGHATLYWYQQILGQGPKLLIQFQNNGVVDDSQLPKDRFSAERLKGVDSTLKIQPAKLEDSAVYLCASSPQRGRDIEYFGAGTRLSVL.

By sample share, this clonotype is medium-sized. This rearrangement joins TRBV11-2 to TRBJ2-5; 7 positions agree with TRBD1. Per germline, CDR1 SGHAT and CDR2 FQNNGV. This CDR3 is 15 amino acids long. Unmatched junction bases numbered 8, after V lost 2 bases and J lost 5 bases. CDR3 in DNA: TGTGCCAGCAGCTTATTTCAGGGGGTATCGGAGACCCAGTACTTC. Encoded protein: CASSLFQGVSETQYF.

The V call is TRBV4-2, the J call TRBJ1-4; D might be TRBD1 (6 bases). Deletions cut 0 bases from V and 2 bases from J, with 13 bases between. Germline lookup yields CDR1 LGHNA and CDR2 YNFKEQ. This CDR3 is built from 17 residues. This chain's CDR3 is CASSQDGGRGTNEKLFF. The CDR3 DNA follows: TGTGCCAGCAGCCAAGATGGAGGGAGGGGGACTAATGAAAAACTGTTTTTT.

About this clonotype itself: At one end, the junction sequence differs from germline, possibly due to a read error. The V call is TRBV6-6, the J call TRBJ1-5; TRBD1 is a possible D gene (6 bases). The V gene's germline CDR1 is MNHNY and CDR2 SVGAGI (reference sequence). The CDR3 has 17 amino acids. The CDR3, as DNA: TGTCCCAGCAGTTACTCGATACTGGGGGCGGGCGATCAGCCCCAGCATTTT. Amino acid sequence: CPSSYSILGAGDQPQHF.

The gene calls are TRBV12-3 or TRBV12-4 and TRBJ2-7; D gene unclear. This CDR3 region has 14 residues. Trimming removed 6 bases from V and 4 bases from J, with 16 bases in between. The CDR3 region has the DNA TGTGCCAGCAGCCAGGCACTACCAACATACGAGCAGTACTTC. It yields the protein CASSQALPTYEQYF.

This clonotype was detected only once. A clone one base away is much larger, so this may be a read error. The chain has TRBV29-1 and TRBJ2-7, with a tentative D call TRBD2 (6 bases). CDR1 and CDR2 (germline): SQVTM, ANQGSEA. The CDR3 spans 15 residues. V lost 1 base and J 0 bases, leaving 13 bases between the germline ends. The CDR3 is CSVEGEVYSSYEQYF. DNA for the CDR3: TGCAGCGTTGAAGGGGAGGTATACAGCTCCTACGAGCAGTACTTC.

As to this clonotype: Given a much more abundant clone one base away, this may be a read error. This sequence joins TRBV11-2 and TRBJ1-1; D gene unclear. Germline CDR1 SGHAT, CDR2 FQNNGV. This CDR3 has 13 amino acids. The CDR3 DNA follows: TGTGCCAGCGGCTTGGGCGAGCAAGCTGAAGCTTTCTTT. Its translation: CASGLGEQAEAFF.

As regards this clonotype: A read error may account for a junction end that differs from germline. The genes are TRBV28 and TRBJ1-1, with D possibly being TRBD1 (5 bases). This CDR3 has 12 residues. Germline CDR1 and CDR2: MDHEN and SYDVKM. The CDR3 nucleotides read TGTGCCAGCACAGGGTCTGACTCTGAAGCTTTATTT. It codes for CASTGSDSEALF.

This chain joins TRBV11-2 and TRBJ2-1, with a possible D match to TRBD2 (5 bases). V lost 2 bases to trimming and J lost 13 bases, with 24 bases between them. The CDR3 loop spans 16 amino acids. Germline V gives CDR1 SGHAT, CDR2 FQNNGV. The CDR3 bases are TGTGCCAGCAGCTTAATGGCAGAGGCCCGGGGTGGTGAACAGTTCTTC. It translates to CASSLMAEARGGEQFF.

This clonotype has a handful of counts. V gene TRBV29-1 combines with J gene TRBJ2-6, with D tentatively TRBD1 or TRBD2 (5 bases each). With 0 bases removed from V and 2 bases from J, the gap between germline ends came to 17 bases. The length of the CDR3 is 18 residues. Germline loops: CDR1 SQVTM, CDR2 ANQGSEA. CDR3 nucleotides: TGCAGCGTTGAAGAGTGGCAGGGCGAGGGCGCTGGGGCCAACGTCCTGACTTTC. The encoded protein is CSVEEWQGEGAGANVLTF.

In the case of this clonotype: A much more abundant neighbour one base away suggests this may be a read error. The J gene is TRBJ1-1, the V gene TRBV11-1; 7 bases are a match to TRBD1. Germline assignment: CDR1 SGHAT and CDR2 FQDESV (reference sequence). The CDR3 is 18 amino acids. CDR3 amino acids: CASSPNTGTDVENTEGFF. DNA for the CDR3: TGTGCCAGCAGCCCGAATACCGGGACAGATGTGGAGAACACTGAAGGTTTCTTT.

The sample holds many counts of this clonotype. The chain uses TRBV6-5 and TRBJ2-3, with D possibly matching TRBD2 (6 bases). V was cut by 2 bases and J by 3 bases, with 9 bases left in between. CDR1 is MNHEY, CDR2 SVGAGI, per germline. The CDR3 covers 14 residues. CDR3: CASSYAGWTDTQYF. CDR3 nucleotides: TGTGCCAGCAGTTACGCGGGATGGACAGATACGCAGTATTTT.

This clonotype was counted a few times. V gene TRBV10-2 combines with J gene TRBJ1-1; D not certain. Deletions cut 6 bases from V and 0 bases from J, with 23 bases between. Germline assignment: CDR1 WSHSY and CDR2 SAAADI. The CDR3 runs to 18 residues. The CDR3 coding sequence is TGCGCCAGCAGACCGCTTCCCGGAGGGCCACCGATGAACACTGAAGCTTTCTTT. It translates to CASRPLPGGPPMNTEAFF.

V is TRBV6-1 and J is TRBJ1-1; no firm D call. The ends were cut back, 0 bases at V and 5 bases at J, with 19 bases in the middle. The CDR3 covers 17 residues. Germline CDR1 and CDR2: MNHNS and SASEGT. CDR3 DNA sequence: TGTGCCAGCAGTGAAGCGTTGCAGGCCGACCAGCGGACTGAAGCTTTCTTT. The encoded protein is CASSEALQADQRTEAFF.

The chain links TRBV10-3 to TRBJ2-7, with 12 bases identical to TRBD1. Germline V gene sequence: CDR1 ENHRY, CDR2 SYGVKD. The CDR3 spans 14 residues. V lost 2 bases and J lost 6; bases outside the gene matches: 2. The CDR3, as DNA: TGTGCCATCAGTGAGGGGACAGGGGGCCTCGAGCAGTACTTC. Its translation is CAISEGTGGLEQYF.

This rearrangement joins TRBV7-8 to TRBJ2-5, with a possible D match to TRBD1 (7 bases). V lost 1 base and J lost 5, with 14 bases in between. The germline V gene encodes CDR1 SGHVS and CDR2 FQNEAQ. The CDR3 covers 15 residues. The CDR3 DNA reads as TGTGCCAGCAGCTTAGATCGCCAGGGGGGCGAGACCCAGTACTTC. Protein product: CASSLDRQGGETQYF.

A remark on this clonotype: At one end the junction does not follow the germline gene, possibly because of a read error. The CDR3 DNA reads as TGCGCCAGCAGCCAAGGGAGTCTGAACTCTGGGGTCAACGTCCTGACTTTC. It translates to CASSQGSLNSGVNVLTF. The genes are TRBV4-1 and TRBJ2-6; D uncertain. The CDR3 contains 17 residues. Germline CDR1 reads MGHRA; CDR2 reads YSYEKL.

The table lists this clonotype with many counts. The chain joins TRBV12-3 or TRBV12-4 to TRBJ2-5; 13 bases line up with TRBD2. Trimming removed 5 bases from V and 5 bases from J; junction bases left unmatched: 5. The CDR3 loop spans 15 amino acids. The CDR3, as DNA: TGTGCCAGCAGTCCCGGACTAGCGGGAGTCGAGACCCAGTACTTC. Translating it yields CASSPGLAGVETQYF.

In the case of this clonotype: A single base separates this from a much larger clone, so it may be a read error. V usage is TRBV11-2 and J usage is TRBJ1-6; the D gene is possibly TRBD1 (5 bases). The germline CDR1 and CDR2 sequences are SGHAT and FQNNGV. CDR3 length equals 14 residues. The CDR3 DNA reads TGTGCCAGCAGTTTGGGACGGGATTATTCACCCCTCCTCTTT. It is translated as CASSLGRDYSPLLF. Looking up the rest from reference TRBV11-2 and TRBJ1-6 gives the full variable domain: EAGVAQSPRYKIIEKRQSVAFWCNPISGHATLYWYQQILGQGPKLLIQFQNNGVVDDSQLPKDRFSAERLKGVDSTLKIQPAKLEDSAVYLCASSLGRDYSPLLFGNGTRLTVT.

About this clonotype itself: This CDR3 is missing its conserved last phenylalanine or tryptophan, likely due to a read error. This CDR3 reads CASSLSRLAVLSDTQYL. The CDR3 DNA is TGTGCCAGCAGCTTGTCCAGACTAGCGGTACTGTCAGATACGCAGTATCTT. The chain joins TRBV11-2 to TRBJ2-3; TRBD2 aligns across 9 bases. CDR1 is SGHAT, CDR2 FQNNGV, per germline. With 3 bases clipped from V and 4 bases from J, the junction kept 11 bases outside the gene matches. The CDR3 covers 17 residues.

The chain has TRBV6-1 and TRBJ2-5; 7 bases align to TRBD2. Germline V gives CDR1 MNHNS, CDR2 SASEGT. Trimming at V came to 1 base and at J to 7 bases, leaving 12 bases not matched to a gene. The CDR3 covers 16 residues. The DNA for the CDR3 is TGTGCCAGCAGTGAAGTCACGCGGCTAGCGGCTCGGACCCAGTACTTC. Amino acid sequence: CASSEVTRLAARTQYF.

Notes on this clonotype: This may arise from a read error, as a much more abundant clone is one base away. The chain carries TRBV11-3 and TRBJ2-7; tentatively, D is TRBD2 (6 bases). The CDR3 is 14 amino acids. Germline V CDR1 and CDR2: SGHNT, YENEEA. The ends were cut back, 5 bases at V and 6 bases at J, with 17 bases in the middle. The CDR3: CASSPGGTFGEQYF. Here the CDR3 DNA reads TGTGCCAGCAGCCCCGGCGGGACCTTCGGCGAGCAGTACTTC.

About this clonotype itself: Lacking the conserved final phenylalanine or tryptophan, this CDR3 likely reflects a read error. The rearrangement links TRBV11-2 to TRBJ2-3; 8 nucleotides align to TRBD1. The CDR3 consists of 14 residues. Germline CDR1 SGHAT, CDR2 FQNNGV. The CDR3, as DNA: TGTGACAGCAGCCTGGACAGGGTTACAGATACGCAGTATTTG. As protein: CDSSLDRVTDTQYL.

This rearrangement joins TRBV10-1 to TRBJ1-6; 9 bases are shared with TRBD1. Germline lookup yields CDR1 WNHNN and CDR2 SYGVQD (reference sequence). Germline trimming cut 6 bases from V and 7 bases from J; bases unmatched to any gene: 10. This CDR3 spans 16 amino acids. DNA for the CDR3: TGCGCCAGCAGCCCTGGACAGGGGCCGGAGAATTCACCCCTCCACTTT. Its translation: CASSPGQGPENSPLHF.

The rearrangement joins TRBV6-1 to TRBJ2-7; D is undetermined. V was cut by 0 bases and J by 2 bases, with 8 bases left in between. CDR1 and CDR2 from the germline V gene are MNHNS and SASEGT. This CDR3 contains 14 residues. The CDR3 DNA reads TGTGCCAGCAGTGAAGCAGCACAGACCTACGAGCAGTACTTC. It translates to CASSEAAQTYEQYF.

About this clonotype itself: The junction departs from the called germline gene at one end, perhaps through a read error. The CDR3 DNA reads as TGTGCCTGCAGCTTAAGTCCGGCCTCTGAAGCTTTCTTT. Translating gives CACSLSPASEAFF. The rearrangement links TRBV11-3 to TRBJ1-1; D not resolved. CDR1 is SGHNT, CDR2 YENEEA, per germline. The CDR3 totals 13 residues.

The rearrangement joins TRBV28 to TRBJ1-5, with 9 bases matching TRBD1. The J call may not be correct, given that the DNA end is closer to TRBJ2-3. Germline values: CDR1 MDHEN, CDR2 SYDVKM. There are 17 residues in the CDR3. In DNA form, the CDR3 reads TGTGCCAGCCGGCGCCGGACAGGGGATGTTAGCAATCAGCCCCAGTATTTT. Protein product: CASRRRTGDVSNQPQYF.

This chain uses TRBV5-5 with TRBJ2-1; 9 bases are shared with TRBD1. The CDR3 consists of 14 residues. CDR1 is SGHKS, CDR2 YYEKEE, per germline (reference sequence). V was pared by 4 bases and J by 6 bases, with 5 bases of the junction left unmatched. CDR3 DNA: TGTGCCAGCAGCCTACAGGGGGCTGGCAATGAGCAGTTCTTC. This translates into CASSLQGAGNEQFF.

Ten or more counts support this clonotype. The rearrangement links TRBV11-1 to TRBJ2-5, with 9 bases identical to TRBD2. V lost 5 bases and J lost 5; bases outside the gene matches: 6. Germline loops: CDR1 SGHAT, CDR2 FQDESV (reference sequence). The CDR3 sequence is 14 residues long. The CDR3 here is CASSPTAGGETQYF. The DNA for the CDR3 is TGTGCCAGCAGCCCGACTGCGGGGGGGGAGACCCAGTACTTC.